Listed below are T cell receptor beta chains from one sample, sequenced in a study of PD-1 blockade in classical Hodgkin lymphoma. Some clones are missing from TCRdb's copy, which holds only in-frame ones; the method was immunoSEQ multiplex PCR. The table has approximately 21,000 clones, 65% to 75% seen once. Sequences were derived from peripheral blood mononuclear cells (PBMCs), sampled at baseline. These receptors originate from a human donor with classical Hodgkin lymphoma. Each CDR3 is given with its conserved first and last residue. The D gene is left open where the match is weak. Clone size appears in some rows only: once, few, many, or a class for an expanded clone.

d_call: -
j_call: TRBJ2-1
clone_size: -
v_call: TRBV6-6
cdr3_nt: TGTGCCAGCAGTTACTCGATCAGCGGCTCCTACAATGAGCAGTTCTTC
cdr3_aa: CASSYSISGSYNEQFF

d_call: TRBD1
j_call: TRBJ2-4
clone_size: -
v_call: TRBV28
cdr3_nt: TGTGCCAGCGGACAGGGGGCGCCCGGAAACATTCAGTACTTC
cdr3_aa: CASGQGAPGNIQYF

d_call: -
j_call: TRBJ1-5
clone_size: -
v_call: TRBV7-2
cdr3_nt: TGTGCCAGCAGCTCGACGGGCCAGCCCCAGCATTTT
cdr3_aa: CASSSTGQPQHF

d_call: -
j_call: TRBJ1-3
clone_size: -
v_call: TRBV5-5
cdr3_nt: TGTGCCAGCAGCCGCTCCGACAGCCGCTCTGGAAACACCATATATTTT
cdr3_aa: CASSRSDSRSGNTIYF

d_call: -
j_call: TRBJ2-2
clone_size: -
v_call: TRBV28
cdr3_nt: TGTGCCAGCAGTCCCCCTCAGGGACCGAACACCGGGGAGCTGTTTTTT
cdr3_aa: CASSPPQGPNTGELFF

d_call: TRBD1
j_call: TRBJ2-1
clone_size: -
v_call: TRBV6-5
cdr3_nt: TGTGCCTTCCGGGGACAGGGGTTCTACAATGAGCAGTTCTTC
cdr3_aa: CAFRGQGFYNEQFF

d_call: -
j_call: TRBJ1-1
clone_size: once
v_call: TRBV2
cdr3_nt: TGTGCCAGCAACCCGCGGCCCCGGGAGGGAGCTTTCTTT
cdr3_aa: CASNPRPREGAFF

d_call: TRBD1
j_call: TRBJ1-2
clone_size: -
v_call: TRBV11-2
cdr3_nt: TGTGCCAGCAGCCAGACAGGGATATCTAACTATGGCTACACCTTC
cdr3_aa: CASSQTGISNYGYTF

d_call: TRBD2
j_call: TRBJ2-5
clone_size: -
v_call: TRBV25-1
cdr3_nt: TGTGCCAGCAGTGATTTCTCCGGGACTAGGGAGACCCAGTACTTC
cdr3_aa: CASSDFSGTRETQYF

d_call: TRBD2
j_call: TRBJ2-1
clone_size: -
v_call: TRBV30
cdr3_nt: TGTGCCTGGAAAAGAATAGCGGGGGGAACCTACAATGAGCAGTTCTTC
cdr3_aa: CAWKRIAGGTYNEQFF

d_call: TRBD2
j_call: TRBJ2-7
clone_size: -
v_call: TRBV4-3
cdr3_nt: TGCGCCAGCAGCCAAGATATAACTAGCGGGTACAACGAGCAGTACTTC
cdr3_aa: CASSQDITSGYNEQYF

d_call: TRBD1
j_call: TRBJ1-5
clone_size: -
v_call: TRBV7-9
cdr3_nt: TGTGCCTGCTCCGGGACAGGGCCCGGTCAGCCCCAGCATTTT
cdr3_aa: CACSGTGPGQPQHF

d_call: TRBD1
j_call: TRBJ2-7
clone_size: -
v_call: TRBV29-1
cdr3_nt: TGCAGCGTTCTAATGGGACAGGGGGCTGGCGAGCAGTACTTC
cdr3_aa: CSVLMGQGAGEQYF

d_call: TRBD2
j_call: TRBJ2-1
clone_size: -
v_call: TRBV5-4
cdr3_nt: TGTGCCAGCAGCCCAGAAATTAAGCGGGAGGGCCTGATTGAGCAGTTCTTC
cdr3_aa: CASSPEIKREGLIEQFF

d_call: -
j_call: TRBJ2-1
clone_size: once
v_call: TRBV7-8
cdr3_nt: TGTGCCAGCAGCTTAGGGGGGATTATATACTACAATGAGCAGTTCTTC
cdr3_aa: CASSLGGIIYYNEQFF

d_call: -
j_call: TRBJ2-1
clone_size: -
v_call: TRBV7-6
cdr3_nt: TGTGCCAGCAGAAGCATGCAGGAGGGGGACTACAATGAGCAGTTCTTC
cdr3_aa: CASRSMQEGDYNEQFF

d_call: -
j_call: TRBJ1-5
clone_size: -
v_call: TRBV19
cdr3_nt: TGTGCCAGTAGTGTCCCACAGGGTTTATTCCAGCATTTT
cdr3_aa: CASSVPQGLFQHF

d_call: -
j_call: TRBJ1-1
clone_size: few
v_call: TRBV11-2
cdr3_nt: TGTGCCAGCAGCTTAGGTGATACCCGGGGGGCTTTCTTT
cdr3_aa: CASSLGDTRGAFF

d_call: TRBD2
j_call: TRBJ2-3
clone_size: -
v_call: TRBV7-2
cdr3_nt: TGTGCCAGCAGCCAAGGACTAGTCCGCACAGATACGCAGTATTTT
cdr3_aa: CASSQGLVRTDTQYF

d_call: TRBD1
j_call: TRBJ1-2
clone_size: few
v_call: TRBV5-1
cdr3_nt: TGCGCCAGCAGCTGGCGGGACAGGGACGGCTACACCTTC
cdr3_aa: CASSWRDRDGYTF

d_call: -
j_call: TRBJ2-4
clone_size: -
v_call: TRBV15
cdr3_nt: TGTGCCACCAGCAGAGATCTATTCAGCAGAGTAGCCAAAAACATTCAGTACTTC
cdr3_aa: CATSRDLFSRVAKNIQYF

d_call: -
j_call: TRBJ2-5
clone_size: once
v_call: TRBV6-5
cdr3_nt: TGTGCCAGCAGTTACTCGCGGGATCAAGAGACCCAGTACTTC
cdr3_aa: CASSYSRDQETQYF

d_call: TRBD1
j_call: TRBJ2-5
clone_size: -
v_call: TRBV5-4
cdr3_nt: TGTGCCAGCAGCTCCGGTATCGACAGGGGCGAAGAGACCCAGTACTTC
cdr3_aa: CASSSGIDRGEETQYF

d_call: TRBD1
j_call: TRBJ1-1
clone_size: -
v_call: TRBV4-3
cdr3_nt: TGCGCCAGCAGCCAAGATTCAGGGGGTAGCACTGAAGCTTTCTTT
cdr3_aa: CASSQDSGGSTEAFF

d_call: -
j_call: TRBJ2-2
clone_size: -
v_call: TRBV9
cdr3_nt: TGTGCCAGCAGCGTACCCGGGGGTCCCACCGGGGAGCTGTTTTTT
cdr3_aa: CASSVPGGPTGELFF

d_call: -
j_call: TRBJ2-3
clone_size: -
v_call: TRBV11-3
cdr3_nt: TGTGCCAGCAGCTTAGGTGTAGAACGCACAGATACGCAGTATTTT
cdr3_aa: CASSLGVERTDTQYF

d_call: -
j_call: TRBJ2-1
clone_size: -
v_call: TRBV9
cdr3_nt: TGTGCCAGCAGCGTAGGCGGGCCGGGCAATGAGCAGTTCTTC
cdr3_aa: CASSVGGPGNEQFF

d_call: -
j_call: TRBJ1-1
clone_size: -
v_call: TRBV9
cdr3_nt: TGTGCCAGCAGCGCTTGGTCTGGCCCCACTGAAGCTTTCTTT
cdr3_aa: CASSAWSGPTEAFF

d_call: TRBD1
j_call: TRBJ1-5
clone_size: -
v_call: TRBV7-2
cdr3_nt: TGTGCCAGCAGCTGGGGACAGGCTGGCAATCAGCCCCAGCATTTT
cdr3_aa: CASSWGQAGNQPQHF

d_call: -
j_call: TRBJ1-3
clone_size: -
v_call: TRBV6-5
cdr3_nt: TGTGCCAGCAGTTACCGACAGAATTTACCTGGAAACACCATATATTTT
cdr3_aa: CASSYRQNLPGNTIYF

d_call: TRBD2
j_call: TRBJ2-3
clone_size: -
v_call: TRBV7-2
cdr3_nt: TGTGCCAGCAGCTTAGCTCTAGCGGGGTTAGATACGCAGTATTTT
cdr3_aa: CASSLALAGLDTQYF

d_call: -
j_call: TRBJ2-5
clone_size: -
v_call: TRBV27
cdr3_nt: TGTGCCAGCAGTTTCCCCTCACGAGTGGAGACCCAGTACTTC
cdr3_aa: CASSFPSRVETQYF

d_call: TRBD1
j_call: TRBJ1-5
clone_size: -
v_call: TRBV19
cdr3_nt: TGTGCCAGTAGACAGGACAGGGTGGATAATCAGCCCCAGCATTTT
cdr3_aa: CASRQDRVDNQPQHF

d_call: -
j_call: TRBJ1-3
clone_size: -
v_call: TRBV5-6
cdr3_nt: TGTGCCAGCAGCCATCCCGGACAGCTAGGAAACACCATATATTTT
cdr3_aa: CASSHPGQLGNTIYF

d_call: -
j_call: TRBJ1-3
clone_size: -
v_call: TRBV9
cdr3_nt: TGTGCCAGCAGCCAGGGGAGTGCTGGAAACACCATATATTTT
cdr3_aa: CASSQGSAGNTIYF

d_call: -
j_call: TRBJ2-7
clone_size: -
v_call: TRBV11-2
cdr3_nt: TGTGCCAGCAGCCCGACCACTTACGAGCAGTACTTC
cdr3_aa: CASSPTTYEQYF

d_call: -
j_call: TRBJ2-3
clone_size: once
v_call: TRBV7-2
cdr3_nt: TGTGCCAGCAGCTTGTGGGGGCGAGGCACAGATACGCAGTATTTT
cdr3_aa: CASSLWGRGTDTQYF

d_call: TRBD1
j_call: TRBJ2-5
clone_size: -
v_call: TRBV7-6
cdr3_nt: TGTGCCAGCAGCTGGCAGGGGGCAGGGGAGACCCAGTACTTC
cdr3_aa: CASSWQGAGETQYF

d_call: -
j_call: TRBJ1-1
clone_size: -
v_call: TRBV18
cdr3_nt: TGTGCCAGCTCACCCTCCAGCAGGGACACTGAAGCTTTCTTT
cdr3_aa: CASSPSSRDTEAFF

d_call: -
j_call: TRBJ2-1
clone_size: -
v_call: TRBV18
cdr3_nt: TGTGCCAGCTCACCAAACAGGGCTAGTGAGCAGTTCTTC
cdr3_aa: CASSPNRASEQFF

d_call: -
j_call: TRBJ2-3
clone_size: -
v_call: TRBV11-3
cdr3_nt: TGTGCCAGCAGCTTGGGGTCCCTCCTCACAGATACGCAGTATTTT
cdr3_aa: CASSLGSLLTDTQYF

d_call: -
j_call: TRBJ2-7
clone_size: -
v_call: TRBV4-3
cdr3_nt: TGCGCCAGCAGCCAGGCCTCTATTTCCCACGAGCAGTACTTC
cdr3_aa: CASSQASISHEQYF

d_call: -
j_call: TRBJ2-3
clone_size: once
v_call: TRBV9
cdr3_nt: TGTGCCAGCAGCGTAAGCGGGTACACAGATACGCAGTATTTT
cdr3_aa: CASSVSGYTDTQYF

d_call: -
j_call: TRBJ2-3
clone_size: -
v_call: TRBV5-4
cdr3_nt: TGTGCGAGCGGCCTAGCGACAGATACGCAGTATTTT
cdr3_aa: CASGLATDTQYF

d_call: -
j_call: TRBJ1-4
clone_size: -
v_call: TRBV29-1
cdr3_nt: TGCAGCGTTGAACTCGGCATTGGGGAAAAACTGTTTTTT
cdr3_aa: CSVELGIGEKLFF

d_call: -
j_call: TRBJ1-1
clone_size: -
v_call: TRBV7-2
cdr3_nt: TGTGCCAGCAGCCCGGGCCTCCCAGAAGCTTTCTTT
cdr3_aa: CASSPGLPEAFF

d_call: -
j_call: TRBJ1-1
clone_size: -
v_call: TRBV7-4
cdr3_nt: TGTGCCAGCAGCCCGGGGAGCACTGAAGCTTTCTTT
cdr3_aa: CASSPGSTEAFF

d_call: TRBD1
j_call: TRBJ1-1
clone_size: -
v_call: TRBV7-3
cdr3_nt: TGTGCCAGCAGCTTATCAGGGGGGGTTAACACTGAAGCTTTCTTT
cdr3_aa: CASSLSGGVNTEAFF

d_call: -
j_call: TRBJ2-5
clone_size: -
v_call: TRBV5-1
cdr3_nt: TGCGCCAGCAGCTTGGGGGCAGGTCAAGAGACCCAGTACTTC
cdr3_aa: CASSLGAGQETQYF

d_call: -
j_call: TRBJ2-3
clone_size: -
v_call: TRBV7-2
cdr3_nt: TGTGCCAGCACCGAGGTGGGGGCAGATACGCAGTATTTT
cdr3_aa: CASTEVGADTQYF

d_call: TRBD1
j_call: TRBJ2-2
clone_size: -
v_call: TRBV7-7
cdr3_nt: TGTGCCAGCAGCGCCGGGACAGGGGGCGACGGGGAGCTGTTTTTT
cdr3_aa: CASSAGTGGDGELFF

d_call: -
j_call: TRBJ1-2
clone_size: -
v_call: TRBV29-1
cdr3_nt: TGCAGCGTTGACCAGGGGCCGAACTATGGCTACACCTTC
cdr3_aa: CSVDQGPNYGYTF

d_call: TRBD1
j_call: TRBJ2-1
clone_size: -
v_call: TRBV2
cdr3_nt: TGTGCCAGCAGGAAACAGGGGCCTGAGCAGTTCTTC
cdr3_aa: CASRKQGPEQFF

d_call: -
j_call: TRBJ2-7
clone_size: -
v_call: TRBV7-2
cdr3_nt: TGTGCCAGCAGCAAACTACCAGGACTGGGGTTCTACGAGCAGTACTTC
cdr3_aa: CASSKLPGLGFYEQYF

d_call: TRBD1
j_call: TRBJ2-7
clone_size: -
v_call: TRBV5-1
cdr3_nt: TGCGCCAGCAGCCCGCGGCCGGACAGGGGACGGCCCTACGAGCAGTACTTC
cdr3_aa: CASSPRPDRGRPYEQYF

d_call: -
j_call: TRBJ2-3
clone_size: -
v_call: TRBV25-1
cdr3_nt: TGTGCCAGCAGCGGGGAAGCAGACGGGGATACGCAGTATTTT
cdr3_aa: CASSGEADGDTQYF

d_call: TRBD2
j_call: TRBJ2-2
clone_size: -
v_call: TRBV5-1
cdr3_nt: TGCGCCAGCAGCTTGGGACTAGCGGGGGGCCCCTACACCGGGGAGCTGTTTTTT
cdr3_aa: CASSLGLAGGPYTGELFF

d_call: -
j_call: TRBJ1-1
clone_size: -
v_call: TRBV2
cdr3_nt: TGTGCCAGCAGGGATGGGGGCAGTGAAGCTTTCTTT
cdr3_aa: CASRDGGSEAFF

d_call: TRBD1
j_call: TRBJ1-1
clone_size: -
v_call: TRBV6-1
cdr3_nt: TGTGCCAGCAGAAAAGACAGGGCAGGAGCTGAAGCTTTCTTT
cdr3_aa: CASRKDRAGAEAFF

d_call: -
j_call: TRBJ2-5
clone_size: -
v_call: TRBV7-3
cdr3_nt: TGTGCCAGCAGCATGGACAGCCAAGAGACCCAGTACTTC
cdr3_aa: CASSMDSQETQYF